One and the same sample provided the 16 T cell receptor beta chains below, sequenced in a study of control samples from healthy donors and cancer patients. Libraries were prepared by immunoSEQ multiplex PCR; TCRdb keeps only in-frame clonotypes and omits some of them. The table includes 90,000 or so clones, around four fifths detected once. Input material: blood. The receptors come from a man under 40 in good health.

This chain links TRBV10-3 with TRBJ2-3; no clear D gene. Looked up from germline, CDR1 is ENHRY and CDR2 is SYGVKD. CDR3 size: 12 residues. V lost 6 bases to trimming and J lost 2 bases, with 6 bases between them. CDR3 sequence: CAIRGNTDTQYF. CDR3 bases: TGTGCCATCAGGGGGAACACAGATACGCAGTATTTT.

This sequence joins TRBV6-2 or TRBV6-3 and TRBJ2-3, with D possibly TRBD1 on 6 matching bases. The length of the CDR3 is 14 residues. The germline gives CDR1 MNHEY, CDR2 SVGEGT. The V end lost 5 bases, the J end lost 0 bases, and 9 bases lay between the germline ends. CDR3: CASSDRFSTDTQYF. Written as DNA, the CDR3 is TGTGCCAGCAGTGACAGGTTTAGCACAGATACGCAGTATTTT.

V gene TRBV27 combines with J gene TRBJ2-3; 8 bases are shared with TRBD2. In germline, CDR1 is MNHEY, CDR2 SMNVEV (reference sequence). With V trimmed by 5 bases and J by 1 base, 8 bases remained unmatched. The CDR3 has 16 residues. The CDR3 nucleotides read TGTGCCAGCAGTCCCGGACTAGCCTACGGCACAGATACGCAGTATTTT. Protein: CASSPGLAYGTDTQYF.

This clone was detected once. This chain links TRBV5-4 with TRBJ2-7; D not resolved. The germline CDR1 and CDR2 sequences are SGHNT and YYREEE (reference sequence). The CDR3 length is 14 residues. Trimming shortened V by 5 bases and J by 3 bases, and 15 bases separated the two germline ends. CDR3 sequence (DNA): TGTGCCAGCAGGATCGGACCGCTGAGCTACGAGCAGTACTTC. Its protein product is CASRIGPLSYEQYF. Drawing the rest from reference TRBV5-4 and TRBJ2-7, the complete variable domain is ETGVTQSPTHLIKTRGQQVTLRCSSQSGHNTVSWYQQALGQGPQFIFQYYREEENGRGNFPPRFSGLQFPNYSSELNVNALELDDSALYLCASRIGPLSYEQYFGPGTRLTVT.

This clone was detected once. The CDR3 here is CASSPTGTGNEKLFF. CDR3 sequence (DNA): TGTGCCAGCAGCCCGACCGGGACGGGTAATGAAAAACTGTTTTTT. The chain employs TRBV7-3 and TRBJ1-4; maybe TRBD1 (5 bases). Germline assignment: CDR1 SGHTA and CDR2 FQGTGA. The V end was cut by 5 bases, the J end by 4 bases, with 14 bases between. The CDR3 has 15 residues.

The gene calls are TRBV7-8 and TRBJ2-7; D is undetermined. CDR1 and CDR2 (germline): SGHVS, FQNEAQ. Trimming pared 5 bases from V and 5 bases from J, leaving 10 bases between. CDR3 length equals 12 residues. CDR3 loop: CASSLSWDEQYF. The CDR3 bases are TGTGCCAGCAGCCTTTCGTGGGACGAGCAGTACTTC.

V and J are TRBV18 and TRBJ2-1; perhaps TRBD1 as D (5 bases). The V gene's germline CDR1 is KGHSH and CDR2 LQKENI. V shed 6 bases and J shed 7 bases, with 16 bases lying between them. The CDR3 is made up of 14 amino acids. The CDR3 nucleotides are TGTGCCAGCTCGAAAGCAGGGTTAACTAATGAGCAGTTCTTC. It is translated as CASSKAGLTNEQFF.

The chain uses TRBV2 and TRBJ2-7, with a tentative D call TRBD1 (6 bases). The germline gives CDR1 SNHLY, CDR2 FYNNEI. The CDR3 consists of 14 residues. The V and J ends lost 4 bases and 0 bases respectively, with 10 bases between them. The CDR3 sequence is CASSALGGSYEQYF. DNA of the CDR3: TGTGCCAGCAGTGCACTAGGGGGCTCCTACGAGCAGTACTTC.

The chain couples TRBV7-8 to TRBJ2-6; D call uncertain. The germline V and J ends were trimmed by 1 base and 0 bases, with 10 bases remaining between them. Germline V gives CDR1 SGHVS, CDR2 FQNEAQ. This CDR3 spans 17 amino acids. The CDR3 loop reads CASSLDRRSSGANVLTF. Here the CDR3 DNA reads TGTGCCAGCAGCTTAGATCGGCGGTCCTCTGGGGCCAACGTCCTGACTTTC.

J is TRBJ1-2 and V is TRBV6-6; TRBD1 is a possible D gene (6 bases). The V end was cut by 4 bases, the J end by 2 bases, with 14 bases between. The length of the CDR3 is 15 residues. Germline CDR1 MNHNY, CDR2 SVGAGI (reference sequence). Here the CDR3 DNA reads TGTGCCAGCAGTTCCTCGGACAGTCCAAACTATGGCTACACCTTC. This translates into CASSSSDSPNYGYTF.

This chain uses TRBV29-1 with TRBJ1-2; no definite D call. Germline loops: CDR1 SQVTM, CDR2 ANQGSEA. The V end lost 2 bases, the J end lost 5 bases, and 6 bases lay between the germline ends. The CDR3 is 11 amino acids. DNA for the CDR3: TGCAGCGTTGAAACCGGGTATGGCTACACCTTC. Translation gives CSVETGYGYTF.

This clone was found once. The rearrangement links TRBV6-5 to TRBJ1-2, with D possibly matching TRBD1 (6 bases). The germline V and J ends were trimmed by 6 bases and 7 bases, with 15 bases remaining between them. Germline CDR1 and CDR2: MNHEY and SVGAGI. The CDR3 covers 13 residues. CDR3 residues: CASRDRGRLGYTF. The CDR3 region has the DNA TGTGCCAGCAGGGACAGAGGTAGACTTGGCTACACCTTC.

V and J are TRBV7-2 and TRBJ1-1; D call uncertain. Germline lookup yields CDR1 SGHTA and CDR2 FQGNSA. The CDR3 has 14 amino acids. With 5 bases removed from V and 0 bases from J, the gap between germline ends came to 10 bases. CDR3 nucleotide sequence: TGTGCCAGCAGCCTTTCAGCGATGAACACTGAAGCTTTCTTT. Its protein product is CASSLSAMNTEAFF.

This clone was found a few times. V usage is TRBV27 and J usage is TRBJ1-1, with 11 positions matching TRBD1. The V and J ends lost 2 bases and 5 bases, in that order; junction bases with no gene match: 10. CDR3 length equals 17 residues. Germline CDR1 MNHEY, CDR2 SMNVEV (reference sequence). DNA for the CDR3: TGTGCCAGCAGTTTAAAAAGGGGGACAGGGGGAAGGACTGAAGCTTTCTTT. Its protein product is CASSLKRGTGGRTEAFF.

This clone appeared once. The chain has TRBV5-1 and TRBJ1-2; a possible D gene is TRBD1 (5 bases). Trimming took 2 bases from V and 3 from J, leaving 23 bases between them. The CDR3 consists of 18 residues. The germline V gene encodes CDR1 SGHRS and CDR2 YFSETQ. CDR3 in DNA: TGCGCCAGCAGCTTAGGACTACAGGACCTCAGAACGTACTATGGCTACACCTTC. It codes for CASSLGLQDLRTYYGYTF.

The chain carries TRBV30 and TRBJ1-4, with 7 bases matching TRBD1. Unmatched junction bases numbered 15, after V lost 5 bases and J lost 0 bases. Germline V gene lookup returns CDR1 GTSNPN and CDR2 SVGIG (reference sequence). The CDR3 contains 18 residues. The CDR3 sequence: CAWGRGQAGEATNEKLFF. CDR3 sequence (DNA): TGTGCCTGGGGAAGGGGGCAAGCGGGAGAAGCAACTAATGAAAAACTGTTTTTT.